What follows is one T cell receptor (beta chain) and its context. It has no known antigen specificity. At one of its ends the junction is not consistent with the germline gene, which may arise from a read error. Genomic DNA was used as template for profiling of TCR beta VDJ combinations and CDR3 sequences. TCR repertoire sequencing was run on an Illumina HiSeq 2000. The published analysis was carried out like this. TRBV/TRBJ rearrangement plots, CDR3 size and DJ length profiles, and Simpson's diversity index were used to assess repertoires. The most abundant DNA sequence in the deep sequencing data was taken as the immunodominant clone. CDR3 amino acid sequences were screened for sharing across subjects and were compared with published repertoires and the VDJdb database. TCRdb trimmed public reads at Q25 via fastp, called clones via MiXCR and kept in-frame beta chains. A single entry per CDR3 protein holds the most common genes and DNA from its merged rows. TCRdb's processing, not the authors', yielded these V and J calls. The sample records approximately 99,000 distinct CDR3 sequences, around half of which are singletons. The top ten constitute roughly a third of the sample.

The data originate from a study of CD8+CD57+ T cells in acquired aplastic anemia (dated 2018 in TCRdb). At the level of the whole study: DNA extracted from sorted CD4+ and CD8+ cells had a mean of around 3 ug, with a range of 0.2 to 27.4 ug. An average of roughly 10 million reads for CD4+ cells and approximately 11 million reads for CD8+ cells was obtained from healthy donor samples. The full study reports these points: Roughly 31 CD8+ CDR3 sequences were shared between patients and controls but appeared highly expressed in patients and within their immunodominant clones. Patients and healthy controls showed no significant difference in CD8+ Simpson's diversity (P=0.060).

In the study, sorted CD4+ and CD8+ blood T cells from patients with severe aplastic anemia and from healthy subjects underwent deep sequencing of TCR repertoires. Ficoll-Paque density gradient centrifugation was used to isolate peripheral blood mononuclear cells. CD4+ and CD8+ T cells were sorted by FACS or magnetic beads before DNA extraction. Taken from cysteine to phenylalanine, the CDR3 has 15 residues. The retained sequence is limited to the CDR3, 45 bases, with the frame set at the first base. For CDR1 and CDR2, the germline V gene lists LGHNA and YNFKEQ. The sequence joins TRBV4-2 to TRBJ2-7, with the D segment identity uncertain. The clonotype was recovered from a human donor in good health, serving as a control. Sequenced sample: sorted CD4+, CD8+, or CD8+CD57+ T cells (not recorded which) from PBMCs. The sequenced DNA: TGTGCCAGCAGCCAAGATCGAGGCCAAAACTACGGGCAGTACTTC. This gives the protein CASSQDRGQNYGQYF.